The 3 T cell receptor beta chains below come from one sample, sequenced in a study of monozygotic twins with cystic fibrosis. The table came from immunoSEQ multiplex PCR; TCRdb's copy has only in-frame clones and leaves some out. Found here are fewer than 30,000 clones, approximately 96% of them singletons; the top ten hold 2.7%. The sequenced sample consisted of blood. These TCRs come from a girl under 10 years old with cystic fibrosis.

This chain uses TRBV2 with TRBJ1-4; no clear D. Germline CDR1 is SNHLY and CDR2 is FYNNEI. V lost 4 bases and J lost 4, with 13 bases in between. The CDR3 runs 15 residues. The CDR3 here is CASSAWTGSNEKLFF. DNA of the CDR3: TGTGCCAGCAGTGCCTGGACGGGAAGTAATGAAAAACTGTTTTTT.

The chain combines TRBV7-2 with TRBJ2-7; no definite D call. Trimming removed 1 base from V and 7 bases from J, with 8 bases in between. CDR1 SGHTA and CDR2 FQGNSA come from the germline V gene. CDR3 length equals 12 residues. The CDR3 DNA reads TGTGCCAGCAGCTTAGATTTAATGGAGCAGTACTTC. This gives the protein CASSLDLMEQYF.

J is TRBJ1-5 and V is TRBV30; 10 bases are shared with TRBD1. Trimming at V came to 0 bases and at J to 3 bases, leaving 8 bases not matched to a gene. The V gene's germline CDR1 is GTSNPN and CDR2 SVGIG (reference sequence). This CDR3 is built from 17 residues. In nucleotides, the CDR3 is TGTGCCTGGAGTGTACGGTTCGGGACAGGGGTCAATCAGCCCCAGCATTTT. It specifies CAWSVRFGTGVNQPQHF.